This T cell receptor (beta chain) comes out of a study of CD8+ T cells in alopecia areata. RNA was extracted and reverse transcribed into cDNA as the sequencing template. TCRdb keeps only in-frame clones here, not all; method: immunoSEQ multiplex PCR. The data show 150,000 to 200,000 clones, approximately 62% seen once. As for treatment: oral pan-JAK inhibitor, 5-10 mg twice daily. CDR1 and CDR2 from the germline V gene are MNHNY and SVGAGI (reference sequence). Between the trimmed V and J ends, which lost 5 bases and 7 bases, there was a span of 15 bases. There are 15 residues in the CDR3. This rearrangement joins TRBV6-6 to TRBJ1-6; D is undetermined. The sequences come from CD4+ T cells sorted from blood, collected at week 24, from a patient treated with tofacitinib. The clonotype comes from a human donor with alopecia areata. CDR3 DNA: TGTGCCAGCAGTCGGGTCTTAAGTCAGAATTCACCCCTCCACTTT. This gives the protein CASSRVLSQNSPLHF.